This TCR beta chain originates from a study of beta chain features in type 1 diabetes. Broader study findings: Among patients with Type 1 diabetes, TCRB CDR3s were moderately but significantly shorter in every one of the four CD4+ subsets.

Germline values: CDR1 GTSNPN, CDR2 SVGIG (reference sequence). V was clipped by 4 bases and J by 4 bases, with 7 bases between them. The CDR3 covers 11 residues. Every bit of the isolated RNA underwent reverse transcription, so sequencing read expressed TCRB transcripts. Using immunoSEQ multiplex PCR, the repertoire was profiled, and TCRdb retains in-frame clones only, with some absent. Of about 660,000 clones in the sample, more than 13% were seen once. This clone was picked up a small number of times. Its antigen is currently unknown. The sequencing input was naive CD4+ T cells from blood. The chain has TRBV30 and TRBJ1-1; unclear D gene. The clonotype comes from a man between 18 and 35 years old with type 1 diabetes. The CDR3 spells CAWKESTEAFF. The DNA of the CDR3 is TGTGCCTGGAAGGAGAGCACTGAAGCTTTCTTT.